A single sample gave rise to the 13 T cell receptor beta chains below, sequenced in a study of CD8+ T cells in alopecia areata. Isolated RNA was reverse transcribed into cDNA used as the sequencing template. Sequencing was performed with immunoSEQ multiplex PCR; in TCRdb, only in-frame clones are kept and a portion is missing. The sample holds almost 250,000 clones, 65% to 70% seen once. The material was CD4+ T cells sorted from blood, obtained at week 0. The receptors were sampled from a human donor with alopecia areata.

In this sample, this clone turned up a few times. The CDR3 loop is CASSFGTDTQYF. CDR3 nucleotides: TGCGCCAGCAGCTTCGGCACAGATACGCAGTATTTT. This sequence joins TRBV5-1 and TRBJ2-3, with D unresolved. Germline V gene lookup returns CDR1 SGHRS and CDR2 YFSETQ. The CDR3 extends over 12 amino acids. Deletions cut 2 bases from V and 1 base from J, with 2 bases between. Using reference TRBV5-1 and TRBJ2-3 for the parts outside the CDR3, the full variable domain is KAGVTQTPRYLIKTRGQQVTLSCSPISGHRSVSWYQQTPGQGLQFLFEYFSETQRNKGNFPGRFSGRQFSNSRSEMNVSTLELGDSALYLCASSFGTDTQYFGPGTRLTVL.

This clone was observed a few times. This chain links TRBV4-1 with TRBJ2-7, with D perhaps matching TRBD1 or TRBD2 (6 bases each). The CDR3 length is 15 residues. Trimming removed 0 bases from V and 8 bases from J, with 17 bases in between. Germline lookup yields CDR1 MGHRA and CDR2 YSYEKL. The CDR3: CASSQDRVGGGKQYF. DNA for the CDR3: TGCGCCAGCAGCCAAGATCGGGTAGGGGGAGGCAAGCAGTACTTC.

Only one count was recorded for this clone. The identical CDR3 is also encoded by other nucleotide sequences in the sample. This chain joins TRBV5-6 and TRBJ1-1; the D is unclear. CDR3 length: 13 residues. Germline V gene sequence: CDR1 SGHDT, CDR2 YYEEEE. V was shortened by 1 base and J by 1 base, with 5 bases between the two germline ends. CDR3 DNA sequence: TGTGCCAGCAGCTTGAGAGGGAACACTGAAGCTTTCTTT. Translating it yields CASSLRGNTEAFF.

This clone is medium-sized by share. The chain links TRBV6-6 to TRBJ2-1; D is unclear. With 5 bases removed from V and 7 bases from J, the gap between germline ends came to 9 bases. Germline V gene sequence: CDR1 MNHNY, CDR2 SVGAGI (reference sequence). The CDR3 totals 12 residues. CDR3 region: CASSPLGNEQFF. The CDR3 DNA sequence: TGTGCCAGCAGTCCCCTGGGGAATGAGCAGTTCTTC.

V is TRBV10-2 and J is TRBJ2-7, with 9 positions matching TRBD1. The ends lost 6 bases at V and 2 bases at J; junction bases unmatched: 8. Germline V gene sequence: CDR1 WSHSY, CDR2 SAAADI. CDR3 length: 15 amino acids. The CDR3 loop reads CASRAYRGPTYEQYF. The CDR3 DNA reads as TGCGCCAGCAGAGCTTACAGGGGGCCAACCTACGAGCAGTACTTC.

CDR3 DNA: TGTGCCTGGACCCGGGGGGGTGGGAGCAATCAGCCCCAGCATTTT. Protein product: CAWTRGGGSNQPQHF. The V call is TRBV30, the J call TRBJ1-5, with D maybe TRBD1 (5 bases). CDR1 is GTSNPN and CDR2 is SVGIG in the germline V gene (reference sequence). The germline V and J ends were trimmed by 4 bases and 1 base, with 14 bases remaining between them. The CDR3 has 15 amino acids.

This clone was detected many times. The CDR3 region is CASRITSHSPLHF. CDR3 nucleotides: TGTGCCAGCAGGATAACGAGTCATTCACCCCTCCACTTT. This sequence joins TRBV27 and TRBJ1-6; unclear D gene. There are 13 residues in the CDR3. Germline lookup yields CDR1 MNHEY and CDR2 SMNVEV (reference sequence). Trimming took 6 bases from V and 8 from J, leaving 11 bases between them.

This clone has just a few counts. The V and J genes are TRBV5-1 and TRBJ2-7, with 8 bases fitting TRBD1. This CDR3 has 16 amino acids. Germline values: CDR1 SGHRS, CDR2 YFSETQ. J lost 0 bases, V lost 6 bases, and 11 bases had no gene match. CDR3 DNA sequence: TGCGCCAGCACCAAATCCGGGACAGGACTCTCCTACGAGCAGTACTTC. Residues: CASTKSGTGLSYEQYF. The complete variable domain, with remaining parts taken from reference TRBV5-1 and TRBJ2-7, reads KAGVTQTPRYLIKTRGQQVTLSCSPISGHRSVSWYQQTPGQGLQFLFEYFSETQRNKGNFPGRFSGRQFSNSRSEMNVSTLELGDSALYLCASTKSGTGLSYEQYFGPGTRLTVT.

Remarks on this clone: The junction does not match germline at one end; this may be a read error. Other DNA sequences in the sample encode the same CDR3. The rearrangement uses TRBV4-2 and TRBJ2-5; D uncertain. The length of the CDR3 is 15 residues. CDR1 and CDR2 (germline): LGHNA, YNFKEQ. The DNA of the CDR3 is TGTGCCAGCAGCCAAGTTGGCCTAGTACAAGAGACCCAATACTTC. Amino acids: CASSQVGLVQETQYF.

This chain joins TRBV23-1 and TRBJ1-4, with D unclear. TRBV23-1 is flagged as an ORF with uncertain function. Trimming removed 0 bases at V and 5 bases at J, with 10 bases between. The CDR3 has 15 amino acids. This CDR3 reads CASSQSRPINEKLFF. CDR3 DNA sequence: TGCGCCAGCAGTCAATCCCGACCGATAAATGAAAAACTGTTTTTT.

The CDR3 coding sequence is TGTGCCAGCAGCCGGGGACAGGATAGCAATCAGCCCCAGCATTTT. This sequence encodes CASSRGQDSNQPQHF. The J gene is TRBJ1-5, the V gene TRBV4-2; 8 nucleotides align to TRBD1. This CDR3 has 15 amino acids. Germline V gives CDR1 LGHNA, CDR2 YNFKEQ. V lost 4 bases to trimming and J lost 0 bases; unmatched junction nucleotides: 2.

This clone has just a few counts. The J gene is TRBJ1-2, the V gene TRBV27; 9 bases align to TRBD1. The CDR3 extends over 18 amino acids. The germline CDR1 and CDR2 sequences are MNHEY and SMNVEV (reference sequence). J lost 4 bases, V lost 4 bases, and 16 bases had no gene match. The chain's CDR3 is CASSSHPRGQGRSYGYTF. The CDR3, as DNA: TGTGCCAGCAGTTCCCACCCGCGCGGACAGGGGAGGAGCTATGGCTACACCTTC.

The chain couples TRBV9 to TRBJ1-6; TRBD1 aligns across 7 bases. The CDR3 length is 15 residues. With V trimmed by 2 bases and J by 3 bases, 2 bases remained unmatched. Germline values: CDR1 SGDLS, CDR2 YYNGEE. CDR3 residues: CASSVAGGYNSPLHF. The CDR3 nucleotides are TGTGCCAGCAGCGTCGCAGGGGGCTATAATTCACCCCTCCACTTT.